The subject of this entry is one T cell receptor (beta chain). This clone's antigen is unknown. The sample holds no much larger clone one base away, and base qualities are not on file. This record comes from a study of STAT5B mutations in CD4+ large granular lymphocyte leukemia (dated by TCRdb to the early 2020s). In the study overall: Among the healthy controls, the CDR3 'QG' motif was associated with a particular HLA allele. The study compared the TCRbeta repertoires of patients with CD4+ T-cell large granular lymphocyte leukemia against the TCRbeta repertoires of healthy blood donors. Flow cytometry on FACSCanto II or FACSVerse confirmed that purified fractions exceeded 95% purity among lymphocytes.

The investigation overall reported the following: TRBV06-family usage was enriched among the top patient clones (8/27) compared with healthy controls (2/35). Each patient's main leukemic clonotypes were private, but more than 20% of these clonotypes showed up at low frequency in the non-leukemic repertoires of other patients. The data were not HLA-matched, and the relatively small sample size could explain the higher clonality seen in CD4+ compared with CD8+ T-LGLL. CD4-sorted patient repertoires appeared more clonal than healthy CD4+ repertoires, and this difference persisted after removing the putative leukemic clones.

Reading the germline V gene (reference sequence) gives CDR1 MNHEY and CDR2 SMNVEV. The CDR3, cysteine through phenylalanine, is 14 amino acids long. CDR3 DNA only is kept here, 42 bases in frame from base 1. V is cut back by 4 bases and J by 5 bases, with 5 bases in the junction unmatched. TCRbeta rearrangements were sequenced from genomic DNA using the immunoSEQ assay at survey resolution. As for the authors' bioinformatics: In the TCR sequencing data, the lowest productive clonotype frequency that could be detected was 2.59 x 10-5. Only productive TCRbeta rearrangements, defined as complete and in-frame sequences, were included in the analyses. Sample clonality was computed as Simpson clonality in the immunoSEQ Analyzer version 3.0. Clones were grouped by frequency into very rare, small, medium, large (1-20%) or hyperexpanded (>20%) categories. Generation probabilities were estimated with OLGA 1.2.3, V-gene circos plots were generated with VDJtools, specificities were searched for in VDJdb, and CDR3 motifs were identified with GLIPH. TCRdb limited this immuneACCESS table to in-frame rearrangements with V and J called. A share of clones is missing; checked studies link under half to unresolved V genes, and the rest is unexplained. V and J calls and clone size are given by that table; D and trimming were obtained from the DNA. Within this sample are about 35,000 clones, with about 76% of them counted one time only. The biggest ten clones account for more than 2% of the sample.

The healthy control group was made up of fewer than 40 blood donors, and the Finnish Red Cross blood service supplied their buffy coats. All TCR-sequenced material derived from peripheral blood: patient blood samples and healthy donor buffy coats. Ficoll-Hypaque gradient centrifugation was used to isolate peripheral blood mononuclear cells. CD4+ cells were magnetically purified from the buffy coats of healthy controls. The Gentra Puregene Cell and Tissue kit was used to extract genomic DNA, and a Qubit 2.0 fluorometer was used to measure the amount of genomic DNA. The chain is encoded by TRBV27 joined to TRBJ1-1; the central 9 bases match TRBD1. Input material: CD4+ T cells from blood buffy coats. The TCR sequence derives from a human donor in good health. The nucleotides are TGTGCCAGCAGTTGGACAGGGGAGGGTACTGAAGCTTTCTTT. The encoded protein is CASSWTGEGTEAFF.